This T cell receptor beta chain was observed in a study of blood T cell repertoires in COVID-19. As for the study in general: Acute and convalescent COVID-19 samples came from the United States, Italy and Spain.

Repertoires were generated with immunoSEQ multiplex PCR, while TCRdb's copy carries only in-frame clones and drops some. The sample carries roughly 100,000 clones, around nine tenths recorded once. The CDR3 contains 14 residues. The ends were cut back, 7 bases at V and 3 bases at J, with 13 bases in the middle. The V gene's germline CDR1 is MNHEY and CDR2 SMNVEV (reference sequence). V and J are TRBV27 and TRBJ2-1, with D perhaps matching TRBD1 (6 bases). This TCR came from a woman aged 50 to 60 with COVID-19, enrolled during active disease. Sequenced material: peripheral blood. CDR3 nucleotide sequence: TGTGCCAGCAAGGACCAGGGGTACTACAATGAGCAGTTCTTC. Protein: CASKDQGYYNEQFF.